This TCR beta chain was captured by sequencing in a study of blood T cell repertoires in COVID-19. Study-wide context: T cells, B-cell-depleted T cells, or PBMCs provided the cDNA or gDNA that served as material.

Libraries were prepared by immunoSEQ multiplex PCR; TCRdb keeps only in-frame clonotypes and omits some of them. The repertoire holds around 100,000 clones, about nine tenths seen once, with roughly 17% in the top ten. The receptor's source is a man aged 50-59 years with acute or convalescent COVID-19. Material: peripheral blood.

CDR3 coding DNA: TGTGCCAGCTTGAACCGGGATTCACCCCTCCACTTT. Translation: CASLNRDSPLHF. This sequence joins TRBV2 and TRBJ1-6; D unresolved. Deletions cut 8 bases from V and 8 bases from J, with 10 bases between. Per germline, CDR1 SNHLY and CDR2 FYNNEI. This CDR3 has 12 amino acids. Combining the CDR3 with reference TRBV2 and TRBJ1-6 gives the whole variable domain EPEVTQTPSHQVTQMGQEVILRCVPISNHLYFYWYRQILGQKVEFLVSFYNNEISEKSEIFDDQFSVERPDGSNFTLKIRSTKLEDSAMYFCASLNRDSPLHFGNGTRLTVT.